This T cell receptor beta chain was profiled in a study of T cells after yellow fever vaccination (dated by TCRdb to between 2017 and 2020). With respect to the entire study: Libraries from fractions with low cell numbers were prepared with the SMART-Seq v4 Ultra Low Input RNA kit. The cohort comprised two healthy male donors, one aged 18 to 30 and one aged 30 to 39 years. Bulk PBMC replicates and cell subsets were isolated from blood drawn at multiple timepoints before and after both primary and secondary immunization. To track T-cell clones before and after primary and booster YFV17D yellow fever vaccination, bulk TCR alpha and beta repertoires were sequenced longitudinally. What the authors observed across the whole study: Most clones expanded after primary vaccination were re-detected after the booster (almost 98% of CD4 and approximately 88% of CD8), suggesting broad memory maintenance. A small share of clonotypes was detected in both CD4 and CD8 compartments, with the overlap likely arising from convergent recombination. Because abundant contaminating clonotypes from the bulk population could be contained in FACS-sorted repertoires, computational filtering was required. Because only a couple of donors were included in the study, the extent to which the findings can be generalized is limited. Compared with the primary T-cell response, the secondary T-cell response was weaker but faster, peaking on day 5 rather than day 15.

This clonotype was observed a handful of times. The antigen it recognizes is unknown. No qualities accompany the bases; no much larger clone lies one base away. The sample's treatment or condition label, in plain terms: live attenuated yellow fever vaccine strain. Two biological replicates of bulk PBMCs were collected at each blood-draw timepoint. A standard Ficoll-Paque protocol was used to isolate PBMCs from peripheral blood. RNA was extracted with TriZol from bulk PBMCs, CD4 and CD8 fractions, and dextramer-positive and dextramer-negative fractions. From its cysteine to its phenylalanine, the CDR3 spans 14 amino acids. Here the CDR3 DNA is all that survives: 42 bases in frame from base 1. The germline V gene specifies MNHEY as CDR1 and SVGEGT as CDR2. The junction carries 6 bases between V and J, which are trimmed by 1 base and 0 bases respectively. Sequenced using an Illumina NovaSeq 6000. TCR cDNA was synthesized by 5'RACE template switching, through which a universal primer site and unique molecular identifiers were introduced. Priming of cDNA synthesis was performed from both the TCR alpha and TCR beta constant segments. Two PCR steps were used to amplify libraries, with sample barcodes and sequencing adapters being added in the second step. Sequencing of libraries was performed on Illumina HiSeq 2500 (2x100 bp) or NovaSeq (2x150 bp). The original methods were these. Demultiplexing of reads and collapsing into UMI consensus sequences were performed with MIGEC, and V(D)J alignment was carried out with MiXCR. Using edgeR on replicate PBMC samples, clonotypes were called vaccine-responding if FDR was below 0.01 and the log2 fold change was above 5 up to day 15. Each bulk clonotype was labeled CD4 or CD8 based on which sequenced repertoire, CD4 or CD8, contained the clonotype at higher abundance. The public reads were reprocessed in TCRdb via fastp at Q25 and MiXCR, keeping in-frame beta chains. Duplicate CDR3 protein sequences are folded into a single record with the most common DNA and genes. It is TCRdb's table, rather than the study itself, that gives the V and J calls and clone size. This sample gives some 320,000 distinct CDR3 sequences in total; roughly 3.9% of them show up just once. The ten largest clonotypes hold 20% to 25% of the sample.

This clonotype was obtained from a man aged 18-30 years who received the YFV17D yellow fever vaccine. The chain is made from TRBV6-2 or TRBV6-3 and TRBJ1-1; perhaps TRBD1 is the D gene, with 5 bases matching. This specimen consisted of PBMCs, obtained 5 days after the yellow fever booster vaccination. The CDR3 in this case is CASSYLGLNTEAFF. The nucleotide sequence reads as follows: TGTGCCAGCAGTTACTTGGGACTGAACACTGAAGCTTTCTTT.